The clone carrying this T cell receptor (beta chain) was recorded many times. There are 14 residues in the CDR3. Trimming stripped 6 bases from V and 5 bases from J, with 17 bases between. Time point here: newly diagnosed GD, antithyroid drugs for less than 3 months. Extracted PBMC RNA gave rise to the TCR library. Sequencing libraries for TCR beta were prepared with iRepertoire HTBI primers and Arm-PCR of CDR3 regions. One entry per CDR3 protein, called by TCRdb with MiXCR from the multiplex PCR reads. The sample contains around 500,000 distinct CDR3 sequences, around 12% of which appear only once. The data stem from a study of regulatory T cells in long-lasting Graves disease. Study at large: Graves' patients (newly diagnosed) had been on antithyroid drugs under 3 months.

These same data were also listed under a study on T cells in Graves' hyperthyroidism and ophthalmopathy. That report adds: HTBI primers were the set used in a first-round RT-PCR of the TCR CDR3. Also found in blood were most expanded thyroid clonotypes above 0.001.

This sequence originates from a woman in her thirties with Graves disease. Sequenced here: peripheral blood mononuclear cells (PBMCs), sampled at new diagnosis, from a patient treated with antithyroid drugs. This sequence joins TRBV12-3 or TRBV12-4 and TRBJ2-7, with D uncertain. CDR3 DNA sequence: TGTGCCAGCAGCCCGGCCTACTCCTCGGACGAGCAGTACTTC. The encoded protein is CASSPAYSSDEQYF.